Below, 23 T cell receptor beta chains from the same sample are listed, as sequenced in a study of brain T cells in children with intractable seizures. Assay used: immunoSEQ multiplex PCR; TCRdb lists only in-frame clones, some missing. The profile covers around 100,000 clones, with roughly 92% appearing a single time and under 4.5% taken by the ten largest. This specimen consisted of peripheral blood, obtained at surgery. These receptors were collected from a boy younger than two with hemimegalencephaly and intractable seizures.

This clone was seen a single time. This chain uses TRBV2 with TRBJ2-1; the match to TRBD2 covers 8 bases. V shed 7 bases, J shed 0 bases, and the junction held 11 bases outside the gene matches. Germline CDR1 reads SNHLY; CDR2 reads FYNNEI. The CDR3 is made up of 17 amino acids. For the CDR3, the DNA is TGTGCCAGCACTGGCCGGGGAAGCGGGAGCTCCTACAATGAGCAGTTCTTC. Translating it yields CASTGRGSGSSYNEQFF.

DNA of the CDR3: TGTGCCAGCTCCGATAACAGGGGGAACACTGAAGCTTTCTTT. As protein: CASSDNRGNTEAFF. The chain links TRBV18 to TRBJ1-1; TRBD1 matches 7 bases. Germline CDR1 reads KGHSH; CDR2 reads LQKENI. Trimming at V came to 6 bases and at J to 1 base, leaving 5 bases not matched to a gene. CDR3 length: 14 residues.

This sequence joins TRBV7-2 and TRBJ2-1; D remains ambiguous. The germline V gene encodes CDR1 SGHTA and CDR2 FQGNSA. The V gene lost 4 bases and the J gene lost 0 bases, with 10 bases spanning the gap. The CDR3 has 15 amino acids. The CDR3 here is CASSSPPSSYNEQFF. CDR3 DNA sequence: TGTGCCAGCAGCTCCCCACCGAGCTCCTACAATGAGCAGTTCTTC.

The V call is TRBV10-3, the J call TRBJ1-5, with 7 bases lining up with TRBD1. This CDR3 contains 17 residues. CDR1 is ENHRY and CDR2 is SYGVKD in the germline V gene. V gave up 2 bases and J gave up 0 bases; unmatched junction bases: 7. Here the CDR3 reads CAISERGGFGSNQPQHF. For the CDR3, the DNA is TGTGCCATCAGTGAGAGAGGGGGCTTCGGTAGCAATCAGCCCCAGCATTTT.

This sequence joins TRBV18 and TRBJ1-4; 8 positions agree with TRBD1. The CDR3 sequence is 17 residues long. With V trimmed by 3 bases and J by 5 bases, 11 bases remained unmatched. CDR1 and CDR2 from the germline V gene are KGHSH and LQKENI. The CDR3 bases are TGTGCCAGCTCACCGACAGGGGACTTATGGGGAAATGAAAAACTGTTTTTT. Translating it yields CASSPTGDLWGNEKLFF.

The CDR3 nucleotides read TGTGCCAGCAGTGAGGGACTAGTTACATACGAGCAGTACTTC. It is translated as CASSEGLVTYEQYF. The chain joins TRBV6-1 to TRBJ2-7; 8 bases align to TRBD2. Germline CDR1 and CDR2: MNHNS and SASEGT. The CDR3 totals 14 residues. V lost 3 bases, J lost 4 bases, and 5 bases stayed unmatched.

This clone was picked up one time. The chain joins TRBV7-3 to TRBJ1-1; D unclear. Germline CDR1 reads SGHTA; CDR2 reads FQGTGA. V was clipped by 5 bases and J by 4 bases, with 11 bases between them. This CDR3 is 13 amino acids long. The CDR3 nucleotides are TGTGCCAGCAGCCCCATCCCAAGCACTGAAGCTTTCTTT. As protein: CASSPIPSTEAFF.

J is TRBJ2-5 and V is TRBV12-3 or TRBV12-4; D uncertain. V lost 7 bases to trimming and J lost 0 bases, with 9 bases between them. CDR3 size: 13 residues. CDR3 in amino acids: CASTRRHQETQYF. CDR3 bases: TGTGCCAGCACCCGACGGCACCAAGAGACCCAGTACTTC.

This chain links TRBV7-8 with TRBJ2-2; a possible D gene is TRBD1 (5 bases). Germline V gene data show CDR1 as SGHVS and CDR2 as FQNEAQ. The CDR3 runs 14 residues. Trimming took off 4 bases at V and 6 bases at J, with 12 bases between the two ends. The CDR3 region is CASSSKGYSGELFF. The CDR3, as DNA: TGTGCCAGCAGCTCCAAGGGGTACTCCGGGGAGCTGTTTTTT.

This clone showed up just a few times. This chain links TRBV5-7 with TRBJ2-7; 7 bases match TRBD2. TRBV5-7 belongs to the ORF category, with a function that is uncertain. The CDR3 covers 15 residues. The trim removed 9 bases at V and 2 bases at J, leaving 14 bases unmatched. CDR3 sequence: CATPSGGSHAYEQYF. In nucleotides, the CDR3 is TGTGCCACCCCCTCGGGCGGGAGTCACGCCTACGAGCAGTACTTC.

The chain links TRBV4-2 to TRBJ2-2, with TRBD2 matching over 8 bases. CDR3 size: 16 residues. Trimming at V came to 1 base and at J to 5 bases, leaving 6 bases not matched to a gene. The germline gives CDR1 LGHNA, CDR2 YNFKEQ. The CDR3 is CASSQGIASGTGELFF. The CDR3 DNA reads TGTGCCAGCAGCCAAGGGATCGCTAGCGGGACCGGGGAGCTGTTTTTT.

CDR3 nucleotide sequence: TGTGCCAGCAGGTCTCTAGCGCCACGAGGGGACGAGCAGTACTTC. Protein: CASRSLAPRGDEQYF. This chain connects TRBV28 to TRBJ2-7; possibly TRBD2 for D (6 bases). This CDR3 is 15 amino acids long. V gave up 6 bases and J gave up 5 bases, with 20 bases separating them. Germline loops: CDR1 MDHEN, CDR2 SYDVKM.

The J gene is TRBJ1-3, the V gene TRBV29-1; TRBD1 is a possible D gene (6 bases). Germline-derived CDR1 and CDR2 are SQVTM and ANQGSEA. Trimming stripped 4 bases from V and 4 bases from J, with 8 bases between. There are 12 residues in the CDR3. The CDR3 region has the DNA TGCAGCGTTGGCGACAGGGGAAACACCATATATTTT. This encodes CSVGDRGNTIYF.

This clone came up once. The chain combines TRBV2 with TRBJ2-1; D possibly corresponds to TRBD2 (5 bases). V lost 2 bases and J lost 3, with 11 bases in between. This CDR3 region has 15 residues. CDR1 and CDR2 (germline): SNHLY, FYNNEI. CDR3 sequence reads: CASSERAVVYNEQFF. CDR3 in DNA: TGTGCCAGCAGTGAACGAGCGGTGGTCTACAATGAGCAGTTCTTC.

This chain links TRBV15 with TRBJ1-2; 7 bases line up with TRBD1. This CDR3 is 15 amino acids long. The J segment lost 4 bases and the V segment lost 2 bases, leaving 7 bases of the junction unmatched. CDR1 is LNHNV and CDR2 is YYDKDF in the germline V gene (reference sequence). CDR3 sequence (DNA): TGTGCCACCAGCAGACCCGGGACAGTGATCTATGGCTACACCTTC. Its translation: CATSRPGTVIYGYTF.

A single count supports this clone. The chain links TRBV21-1 to TRBJ2-7; whether TRBD2, the table's D call, matches the DNA was not checked. TRBV21-1 is deemed a pseudogene. This CDR3 spans 17 amino acids. CDR3 in amino acids: CASSKGGGLAGSYEQYF. CDR3 DNA: TGTGCCAGCAGCAAAGGGGGTGGACTAGCGGGGTCCTACGAGCAGTACTTC.

The chain links TRBV7-2 to TRBJ2-3; D is unresolved. The CDR3 runs to 17 residues. Germline-derived CDR1 and CDR2 are SGHTA and FQGNSA. Trimming stripped 1 base from V and 4 bases from J, with 18 bases between. The CDR3 nucleotides are TGTGCCAGCAGCTTAGGTTATGCGACCCCAGGCGCAGATACGCAGTATTTT. This gives the protein CASSLGYATPGADTQYF.

The V call is TRBV30, the J call TRBJ1-2; D ambiguous. The CDR3 loop spans 11 amino acids. Per germline, CDR1 GTSNPN and CDR2 SVGIG (reference sequence). Here the CDR3 reads CARKAVYGYTF. The CDR3 DNA reads TGTGCACGGAAGGCAGTCTATGGCTACACCTTC.

This clone was observed a handful of times. The J gene is TRBJ2-1, the V gene TRBV2; D may be TRBD2 (6 bases). CDR3 length: 15 amino acids. V was shortened by 5 bases and J by 2 bases, with 13 bases between the two germline ends. From germline, CDR1 is SNHLY and CDR2 FYNNEI. As DNA, the CDR3 is TGTGCCAGCAGTAGCGGGCAGAACCCCTACAATGAGCAGTTCTTC. It codes for CASSSGQNPYNEQFF.

Concerning this clone itself: Other DNA sequences of this sample code for an identical CDR3. The CDR3 DNA is TGTGCCAGCAGCCTTCAGGGCTATAGCAATCAGCCCCAGCATTTT. It yields the protein CASSLQGYSNQPQHF. This rearrangement joins TRBV5-8 to TRBJ1-5; TRBD1 might be the D (5 bases). This CDR3 has 15 residues. Germline V lookup: CDR1 SGHTS, CDR2 YDEGEE. The V and J ends lost 4 bases and 0 bases respectively, with 11 bases between them. Full variable domain (outside the CDR3, taken from reference TRBV5-8 and TRBJ1-5): EAGVTQSPTHLIKTRGQQATLRCSPISGHTSVYWYQQALGLGLQFLLWYDEGEERNRGNFPPRFSGRQFPNYSSELNVNALELEDSALYLCASSLQGYSNQPQHFGDGTRLSIL.

This clone was observed once. The genes are TRBV24-1 and TRBJ2-5, with D possibly called TRBD1 or TRBD2 (5 bases each). Germline values: CDR1 KGHDR, CDR2 SFDVKD. The CDR3 has 16 residues. V gave up 0 bases and J gave up 2 bases, with 12 bases separating them. The CDR3 region is CATSDLRRDGQETQYF. The CDR3 DNA reads TGTGCCACCAGTGATTTGCGCAGGGACGGACAAGAGACCCAGTACTTC.

The J gene is TRBJ1-2, the V gene TRBV6-6; 8 bases line up with TRBD1. The CDR3 loop spans 13 amino acids. After removal of 5 bases from V and 6 bases from J, the junction contained 5 bases not matched to a gene. The germline V gene has CDR1 MNHNY and CDR2 SVGAGI (reference sequence). The CDR3 sequence is CASSPATGDGYTF. CDR3 sequence (DNA): TGTGCCAGCAGTCCGGCGACAGGGGATGGCTACACCTTC.

The rearrangement links TRBV28 to TRBJ2-7; TRBD1 matches 8 bases. Trimming removed 5 bases from V and 0 bases from J; junction bases left unmatched: 9. CDR3 length: 16 residues. Looked up from germline, CDR1 is MDHEN and CDR2 is SYDVKM. The CDR3 sequence: CASSLLGQGYSYEQYF. CDR3 DNA sequence: TGTGCCAGCAGTCTACTCGGACAGGGTTACTCCTACGAGCAGTACTTC.